The next 20 T cell receptor beta chains were all read from a single sample in a study of control samples from healthy donors and cancer patients. Here immunoSEQ multiplex PCR was the method, and the copy in TCRdb shows in-frame clones only, minus some. The sample contains 150,000 to 180,000 clones, over 85% of which appear only once. The sample taken for sequencing was blood. Receptors originate from a man aged 45 to 65 in good health.

V usage is TRBV28 and J usage is TRBJ2-1, with 10 bases lining up with TRBD2. CDR3 length: 19 residues. Trimming cost V 6 bases and J 8 bases; bases outside gene matches: 22. The germline V gene has CDR1 MDHEN and CDR2 SYDVKM. CDR3 amino acids: CASSPSFDRGSGRPDEQFF. CDR3 DNA: TGTGCCAGCAGCCCCTCGTTTGACAGGGGTAGCGGGAGGCCCGATGAGCAGTTCTTC. The full variable domain, rest sourced from reference TRBV28 and TRBJ2-1, is DVKVTQSSRYLVKRTGEKVFLECVQDMDHENMFWYRQDPGLGLRLIYFSYDVKMKEKGDIPEGYSVSREKKERFSLILESASTNQTSMYLCASSPSFDRGSGRPDEQFFGPGTRLTVL.

This chain joins TRBV28 and TRBJ1-2, with D unresolved. The CDR3 has 10 residues. Trimming pared 2 bases from V and 7 bases from J, leaving 2 bases between. In germline, CDR1 is MDHEN, CDR2 SYDVKM. CDR3 amino acids: CASSLSGYTF. Written as DNA, the CDR3 is TGTGCCAGCAGTTTAAGTGGCTACACCTTC.

The chain links TRBV2 to TRBJ2-7; 8 bases agree with TRBD1. Germline V gene sequence: CDR1 SNHLY, CDR2 FYNNEI. The length of the CDR3 is 14 residues. V was clipped by 6 bases and J by 2 bases; unmatched bases: 6. CDR3 nucleotides: TGTGCCAGCAGGCTCGGGACAGGTCCCTACGAGCAGTACTTC. Amino acid sequence: CASRLGTGPYEQYF.

V is TRBV3-1 (or the pseudogene TRBV3-2) and J is TRBJ1-3, with D unclear. V lost 4 bases and J 0 bases, leaving 13 bases between the germline ends. CDR3 length: 16 amino acids. The germline CDR1 and CDR2 sequences are LGHDT and YNNKEL (reference sequence). The chain's CDR3 is CASSLSRPLSGNTIYF. The CDR3 DNA reads as TGTGCCAGCAGCCTCAGCCGACCTCTCTCTGGAAACACCATATATTTT.

This clone has a single count. V and J are TRBV2 and TRBJ1-1; weak D call: TRBD1 (5 bases). Germline loops: CDR1 SNHLY, CDR2 FYNNEI. The CDR3 loop spans 11 amino acids. Trimming cost V 6 bases and J 3 bases, with 5 bases left between them. The chain's CDR3 is CASRGDTEAFF. The DNA for the CDR3 is TGTGCCAGCAGGGGGGACACTGAAGCTTTCTTT.

This clone appeared many times. DNA of the CDR3: TGTGCCAGCTGCGCCCGGGAGGGAGGCAATCAGCCCCAGCATTTT. Translated, it gives CASCAREGGNQPQHF. The genes are TRBV21-1 and TRBJ1-5. TRBV21-1 is reported as a pseudogene. This CDR3 has 15 residues.

J is TRBJ2-1 and V is TRBV3-1 (or the pseudogene TRBV3-2); D remains ambiguous. In germline, CDR1 is LGHDT, CDR2 YNNKEL (reference sequence). V was cut by 7 bases and J by 8 bases, with 12 bases left in between. This CDR3 region has 12 residues. DNA of the CDR3: TGTGCCAGCACCTCCTTGAGGCATGAGCAGTTCTTC. It is translated as CASTSLRHEQFF.

This clone appeared once. The genes are TRBV28 and TRBJ1-5; 8 bases are shared with TRBD1. The CDR3 sequence is 19 residues long. The germline gives CDR1 MDHEN, CDR2 SYDVKM. J lost 0 bases, V lost 10 bases, and 20 bases had no gene match. CDR3 sequence reads: CAISPWTGKIEGSNQPQHF. The CDR3 nucleotides read TGTGCCATCTCACCCTGGACAGGGAAGATCGAGGGTAGCAATCAGCCCCAGCATTTT.

This clone was recorded only once. The J gene is TRBJ2-1, the V gene TRBV25-1; TRBD2 matches at 9 bases. The length of the CDR3 is 15 residues. Germline V lookup: CDR1 MGHDK, CDR2 SYGVNS. The V and J ends lost 5 bases and 6 bases, in that order; junction bases with no gene match: 8. The CDR3 nucleotides read TGTGCCAGCAGTCGGGCTAGCGGGATAAGCAATGAGCAGTTCTTC. Its translation is CASSRASGISNEQFF.

V and J are TRBV24-1 and TRBJ2-7; perhaps TRBD1 as D (6 bases). This CDR3 spans 15 amino acids. CDR1 and CDR2 from the germline V gene are KGHDR and SFDVKD. Trimming left V 4 bases short and J 4 bases short, with 16 bases between. In nucleotides, the CDR3 is TGTGCCACCAGTGACTCCCAGGGGTTGGGTTACGAGCAGTACTTC. Protein sequence: CATSDSQGLGYEQYF.

The chain has TRBV28 and TRBJ2-1, with 7 bases matching TRBD2. CDR1 MDHEN and CDR2 SYDVKM come from the germline V gene. The CDR3 runs to 15 residues. V lost 1 base and J lost 6; bases outside the gene matches: 6. CDR3 nucleotide sequence: TGTGCCAGCAGTTTATACGGCGGGAGCGGCAATGAGCAGTTCTTC. The encoded protein is CASSLYGGSGNEQFF.

The chain combines TRBV4-1 with TRBJ2-4; TRBD1 matches at 8 bases. V trimming: 4 bases; J trimming: 7 bases; junction bases outside the gene matches: 18. The germline V gene encodes CDR1 MGHRA and CDR2 YSYEKL. The length of the CDR3 is 18 residues. The CDR3 loop is CASSLWTGSMIMGNIQYF. The CDR3 nucleotides read TGCGCCAGCAGCCTCTGGACAGGGTCAATGATTATGGGGAACATTCAGTACTTC.

This clone was picked up one time. The chain joins TRBV6-1 to TRBJ1-4; D call uncertain. The V and J ends lost 3 bases and 8 bases respectively, with 7 bases between them. CDR3 length: 12 amino acids. The germline V gene encodes CDR1 MNHNS and CDR2 SASEGT. The CDR3 here is CASSESREKLFF. In nucleotides, the CDR3 is TGTGCCAGCAGTGAGAGCAGGGAAAAACTGTTTTTT.

There are many counts of this clone. This chain links TRBV30 with TRBJ2-7, with 8 bases identical to TRBD1. The CDR3 runs 15 residues. Germline loops: CDR1 GTSNPN, CDR2 SVGIG (reference sequence). V trimming: 0 bases; J trimming: 0 bases; junction bases outside the gene matches: 4. CDR3 in DNA: TGTGCCTGGAGTGTACAGGGGACAGGCTCCTACGAGCAGTACTTC. Its protein is CAWSVQGTGSYEQYF.

The chain employs TRBV12-3 or TRBV12-4 and TRBJ1-1, with unresolved D. Between the trimmed V and J ends, which lost 4 bases and 7 bases, there was a span of 7 bases. CDR3 length equals 11 residues. CDR3 nucleotides: TGTGCCAGCAGTTCTTACAGTGAAGCTTTCTTT. Its translation: CASSSYSEAFF.

V is TRBV5-1 and J is TRBJ2-2, with 9 bases identical to TRBD1. Germline lookup yields CDR1 SGHRS and CDR2 YFSETQ. The ends lost 4 bases at V and 4 bases at J; junction bases unmatched: 8. This CDR3 has 16 amino acids. The CDR3 nucleotides are TGCGCCAGCAGCCAGGGACAGGGACCAGGCACCGGGGAGCTGTTTTTT. This sequence encodes CASSQGQGPGTGELFF.

V is TRBV5-1 and J is TRBJ1-3, with D hard to call. Germline CDR1 is SGHRS and CDR2 is YFSETQ. CDR3 size: 15 residues. V lost 4 bases to trimming and J lost 0 bases, with 11 bases between them. In DNA, the CDR3 is TGCGCCAGCAGCCCGGACGGAAACTCTGGAAACACCATATATTTT. Residues: CASSPDGNSGNTIYF. The complete variable domain, with remaining parts taken from reference TRBV5-1 and TRBJ1-3, reads KAGVTQTPRYLIKTRGQQVTLSCSPISGHRSVSWYQQTPGQGLQFLFEYFSETQRNKGNFPGRFSGRQFSNSRSEMNVSTLELGDSALYLCASSPDGNSGNTIYFGEGSWLTVV.

V gene TRBV5-1 combines with J gene TRBJ2-1; tentatively, D is TRBD1 or TRBD2 (5 bases each). CDR1 SGHRS and CDR2 YFSETQ come from the germline V gene. The V gene lost 4 bases and the J gene lost 0 bases, with 14 bases spanning the gap. The CDR3 sequence is 16 residues long. The CDR3 here is CASSQTGAASYNEQFF. CDR3 coding DNA: TGCGCCAGCAGCCAAACCGGGGCGGCCTCCTACAATGAGCAGTTCTTC. Complete variable domain (other parts from reference TRBV5-1 and TRBJ2-1): KAGVTQTPRYLIKTRGQQVTLSCSPISGHRSVSWYQQTPGQGLQFLFEYFSETQRNKGNFPGRFSGRQFSNSRSEMNVSTLELGDSALYLCASSQTGAASYNEQFFGPGTRLTVL.

This rearrangement joins TRBV5-5 to TRBJ2-5; 10 positions match TRBD1. From germline, CDR1 is SGHKS and CDR2 YYEKEE (reference sequence). This CDR3 is 14 amino acids long. Trimming removed 7 bases from V and 1 base from J; junction bases left unmatched: 4. In DNA, the CDR3 is TGTGCCAGCGGATGGACAGGGGGCCAAGAGACCCAGTACTTC. This translates into CASGWTGGQETQYF.

This clone has a handful of counts. V gene TRBV5-1 combines with J gene TRBJ2-1; possible D gene TRBD2, 6 bases. The CDR3 runs 14 residues. Germline V gene data show CDR1 as SGHRS and CDR2 as YFSETQ. V lost 0 bases and J 12 bases, leaving 16 bases between the germline ends. The CDR3 DNA sequence: TGCGCCAGCAGCTTGGATTCAGGGAGGATCGGGCAGTTCTTC. Its translation is CASSLDSGRIGQFF.